The entry below gives a single T cell receptor beta chain sequence along with its context. Antigen unknown. Its ends do not fully match the called genes, so a read error is possible. Germline CDR1 is SQVTM and CDR2 is ANQGSEA. The CDR3 totals 15 residues. The template for TCR beta VDJ and CDR3 sequence profiling was genomic DNA. TCRdb processed the reads anew with MiXCR; each CDR3 protein has one entry. The sample yields roughly 250,000 distinct CDR3 sequences, 82% seen once. CD8+CD57+ cell expansion had been shown by flow cytometry in patients chosen for sequencing. The enrolled patients all had severe acquired aplastic anemia. This sample was included in a study of CD8+CD57+ T cells in acquired aplastic anemia. Study summary: Mean DNA quantity obtained from sorted CD4+ and CD8+ cells was about 3.2 ug. General study findings and limits: Both patients and controls carried the same twenty-nine CD8+ CDR3 sequences.

The source of this sequence is a human donor with aplastic anemia. Sequenced sample: sorted CD4+, CD8+, or CD8+CD57+ T cells (not recorded which) from PBMCs. The rearrangement joins TRBV29-1 to TRBJ1-3; tentatively, D is TRBD1 (6 bases). The CDR3 DNA reads as TGCAGCGTAGTGGACAGTATCCGCTCTGAAAACACCATATATTTT. Protein product: CSVVDSIRSENTIYF.